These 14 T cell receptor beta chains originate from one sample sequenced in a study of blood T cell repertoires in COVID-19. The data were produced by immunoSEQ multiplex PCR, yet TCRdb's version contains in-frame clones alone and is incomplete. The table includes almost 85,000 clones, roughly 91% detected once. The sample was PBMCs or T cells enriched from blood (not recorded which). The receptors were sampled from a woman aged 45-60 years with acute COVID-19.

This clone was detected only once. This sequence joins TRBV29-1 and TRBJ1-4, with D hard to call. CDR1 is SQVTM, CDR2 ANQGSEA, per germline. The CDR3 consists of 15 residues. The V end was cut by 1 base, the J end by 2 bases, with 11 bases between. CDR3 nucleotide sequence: TGCAGCGTTGAAGGGTTGGGAGAGACTAATGAAAAACTGTTTTTT. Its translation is CSVEGLGETNEKLFF.

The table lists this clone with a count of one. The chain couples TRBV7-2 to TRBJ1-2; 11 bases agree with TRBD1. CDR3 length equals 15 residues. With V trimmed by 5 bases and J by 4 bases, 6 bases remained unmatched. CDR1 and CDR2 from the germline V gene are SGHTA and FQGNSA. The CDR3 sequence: CASSPTGQGGYGYTF. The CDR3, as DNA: TGTGCCAGCAGCCCGACGGGACAGGGGGGCTATGGCTACACCTTC.

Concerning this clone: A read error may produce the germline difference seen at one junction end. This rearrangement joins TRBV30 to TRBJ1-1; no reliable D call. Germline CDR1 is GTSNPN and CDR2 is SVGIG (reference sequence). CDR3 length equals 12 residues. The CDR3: CAWGPQMRVGLF. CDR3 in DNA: TGTGCCTGGGGCCCCCAAATGAGGGTAGGTCTCTTT. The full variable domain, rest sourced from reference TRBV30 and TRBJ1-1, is SQTIHQWPATLVQPVGSPLSLECTVEGTSNPNLYWYRQAAGRGLQLLFYSVGIGQISSEVPQNLSASRPQDRQFILSSKKLLLSDSGFYLCAWGPQMRVGLFGQGTRLTVV.

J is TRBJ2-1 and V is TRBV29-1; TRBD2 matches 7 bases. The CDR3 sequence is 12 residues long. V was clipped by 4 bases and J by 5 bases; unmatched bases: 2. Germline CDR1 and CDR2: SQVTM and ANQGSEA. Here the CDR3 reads CSVGLADNEQFF. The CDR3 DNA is TGCAGCGTTGGGCTAGCGGACAATGAGCAGTTCTTC.

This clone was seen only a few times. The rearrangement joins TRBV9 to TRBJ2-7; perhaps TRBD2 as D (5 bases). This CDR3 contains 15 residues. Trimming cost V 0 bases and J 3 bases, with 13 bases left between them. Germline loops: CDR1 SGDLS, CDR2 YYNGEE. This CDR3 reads CASSVEAAPFYEQYF. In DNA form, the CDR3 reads TGTGCCAGCAGCGTAGAAGCGGCACCTTTCTACGAGCAGTACTTC. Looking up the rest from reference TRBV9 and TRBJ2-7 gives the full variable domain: DSGVTQTPKHLITATGQRVTLRCSPRSGDLSVYWYQQSLDQGLQFLIQYYNGEERAKGNILERFSAQQFPDLHSELNLSSLELGDSALYFCASSVEAAPFYEQYFGPGTRLTVT.

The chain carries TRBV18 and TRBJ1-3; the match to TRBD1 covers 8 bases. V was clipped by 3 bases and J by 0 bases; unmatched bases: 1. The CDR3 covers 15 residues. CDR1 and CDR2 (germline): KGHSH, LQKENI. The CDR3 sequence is CASSPGTGSGNTIYF. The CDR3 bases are TGTGCCAGCTCACCCGGGACAGGCTCTGGAAACACCATATATTTT.

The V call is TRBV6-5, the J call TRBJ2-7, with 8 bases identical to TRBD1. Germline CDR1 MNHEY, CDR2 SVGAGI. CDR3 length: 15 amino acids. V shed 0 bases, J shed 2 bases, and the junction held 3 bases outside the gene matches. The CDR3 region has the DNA TGTGCCAGCAGTTACTCTTACAGGGGGACCTACGAGCAGTACTTC. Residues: CASSYSYRGTYEQYF.

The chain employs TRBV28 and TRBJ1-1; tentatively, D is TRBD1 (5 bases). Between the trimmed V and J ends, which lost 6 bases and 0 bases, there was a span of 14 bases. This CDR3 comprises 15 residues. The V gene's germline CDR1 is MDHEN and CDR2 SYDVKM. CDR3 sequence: CASSPRGQVNTEAFF. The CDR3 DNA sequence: TGTGCCAGCAGCCCTCGAGGACAAGTGAACACTGAAGCTTTCTTT. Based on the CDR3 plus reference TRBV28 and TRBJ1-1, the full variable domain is DVKVTQSSRYLVKRTGEKVFLECVQDMDHENMFWYRQDPGLGLRLIYFSYDVKMKEKGDIPEGYSVSREKKERFSLILESASTNQTSMYLCASSPRGQVNTEAFFGQGTRLTVV.

The CDR3 loop is CASKDRGGSGNQPQHF. In nucleotides, the CDR3 is TGTGCCAGCAAAGACAGGGGAGGATCGGGCAATCAGCCCCAGCATTTT. The V and J genes are TRBV27 and TRBJ1-5; 8 bases fit TRBD1. This CDR3 has 16 amino acids. Germline CDR1 MNHEY, CDR2 SMNVEV (reference sequence). With 7 bases clipped from V and 2 bases from J, the junction kept 10 bases outside the gene matches.

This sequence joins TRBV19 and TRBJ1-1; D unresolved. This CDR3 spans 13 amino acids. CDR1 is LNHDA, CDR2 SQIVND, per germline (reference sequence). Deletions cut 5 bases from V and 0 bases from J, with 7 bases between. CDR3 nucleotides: TGTGCCAGTAGTCCGCGGGTGAACACTGAAGCTTTCTTT. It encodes CASSPRVNTEAFF.

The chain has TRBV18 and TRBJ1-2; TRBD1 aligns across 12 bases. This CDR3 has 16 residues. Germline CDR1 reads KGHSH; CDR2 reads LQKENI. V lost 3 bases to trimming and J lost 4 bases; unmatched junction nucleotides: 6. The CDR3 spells CASSPGTGGAGYGYTF. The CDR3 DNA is TGTGCCAGCTCACCGGGGACAGGGGGCGCTGGCTATGGCTACACCTTC.

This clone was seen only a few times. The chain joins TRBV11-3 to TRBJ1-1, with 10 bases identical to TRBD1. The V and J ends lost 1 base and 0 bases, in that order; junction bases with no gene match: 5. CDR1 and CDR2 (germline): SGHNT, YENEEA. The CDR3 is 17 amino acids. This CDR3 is CASSLGQGAHMNTEAFF. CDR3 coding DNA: TGTGCCAGCAGCTTAGGACAGGGGGCGCATATGAACACTGAAGCTTTCTTT.

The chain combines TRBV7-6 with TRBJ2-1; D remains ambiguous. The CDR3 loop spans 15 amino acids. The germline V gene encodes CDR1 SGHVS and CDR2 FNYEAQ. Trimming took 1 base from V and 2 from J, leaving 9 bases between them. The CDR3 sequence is CASSLEGATYNEQFF. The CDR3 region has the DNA TGTGCCAGCAGCTTAGAAGGAGCTACCTACAATGAGCAGTTCTTC.

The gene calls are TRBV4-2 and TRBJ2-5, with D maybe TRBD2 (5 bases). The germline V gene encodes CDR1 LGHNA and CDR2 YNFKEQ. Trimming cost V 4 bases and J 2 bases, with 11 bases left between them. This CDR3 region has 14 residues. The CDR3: CASSLRAAQETQYF. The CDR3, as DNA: TGTGCCAGCAGCCTGCGGGCCGCACAAGAGACCCAGTACTTC.